The present entry profiles one TCR beta chain with its context. Its specificity is not known. At the DNA level, this CDR3 is encoded by other sequences in the same sample as well. This specimen belongs to a study of cytomegalovirus exposure and HLA in healthy donors. The V gene end was trimmed by 5 bases and the J gene end by 5 bases; junction bases not matched to a gene: 5. Per the germline V gene, CDR1 is SGHTA and CDR2 is FQGNSA. The CDR3 runs to 15 residues. Findings of the study overall: Serostatus for CMV was the only available immune exposure information. A later analysis showed HLA-associated TCR beta chains outstripping equally common others in clonal expansion. Later analysis demonstrated an association between a missense DCLRE1C variant and TCR beta V- and J-gene trimming.

PCR primers comprised 60 Vbeta and 13 Jbeta primers. In the authors' workflow: Later reanalysis found 75 million to 95 million unique TCR beta chains, around 10 million of them shared. Libraries were prepared by immunoSEQ multiplex PCR; TCRdb keeps only in-frame clonotypes and omits some of them. That table supplies the V and J calls and clone size; D and trimming were determined from the DNA. The repertoire table contains around 75,000 clones. Sequenced: PBMCs. This TCR derives from a man aged 40-49 years in good health and CMV-seronegative. This sequence joins TRBV7-2 and TRBJ1-5; 11 bases align to TRBD1. The CDR3 region is CASSREGQGDQPQHF. For the CDR3, the DNA is TGTGCCAGCAGCCGAGAGGGACAGGGGGATCAGCCCCAGCATTTT. Complete variable domain (other parts from reference TRBV7-2 and TRBJ1-5): GAGVSQSPSNKVTEKGKDVELRCDPISGHTALYWYRQSLGQGLEFLIYFQGNSAPDKSGLPSDRFSAERTGGSVSTLTIQRTQQEDSAVYLCASSREGQGDQPQHFGDGTRLSIL.